This paragraph reports one T cell receptor (beta chain). These data come from a study of patients and donors after allogeneic stem cell transplantation. CDR1 is SQVTM and CDR2 is ANQGSEA in the germline V gene. The ends were cut back, 4 bases at V and 4 bases at J, with 17 bases in the middle. CDR3 length: 15 amino acids. In TCRdb, the RT-PCR reads were re-called with MiXCR into one record per CDR3 protein. The repertoire holds 200,000 to 250,000 distinct CDR3 sequences, with roughly 14% as singletons. Sequenced sample: blood, either unsorted or a sorted T cell fraction (not recorded which). The chain combines TRBV29-1 with TRBJ2-1; D might be TRBD2 (5 bases). The sequence was collected from a human donor who was either an allogeneic HSCT recipient or a stem cell or donor lymphocyte infusion donor (not recorded which). It is not recorded whose cells these are; they may come from a transplant donor. The chain's CDR3 is CSVVLVARGYNEQFF. The CDR3 region has the DNA TGCAGCGTTGTTTTAGTGGCTAGAGGGTACAATGAGCAGTTCTTC.